Included here is one T cell receptor (beta chain) sequence, with context. Antigen: not known. Expressed TCRB transcripts were sequenced, since all the RNA that had been isolated was reverse transcribed. Assay used: immunoSEQ multiplex PCR; TCRdb lists only in-frame clones, some missing. The repertoire holds about 370,000 clones, with about 14% as singletons. CDR1 SEHNR and CDR2 FQNEAQ come from the germline V gene (reference sequence). V was shortened by 1 base and J by 7 bases, with 5 bases between the two germline ends. The CDR3 loop spans 12 amino acids. This record belongs to a study of beta chain features in type 1 diabetes. Regarding the study as a whole: Healthy donors had naive, central memory and Treg TCRB repertoires that appeared less similar than those seen among patients.

This TCR was recovered from a woman aged 18-29 years in good health. The rearrangement uses TRBV7-9 and TRBJ2-1; no firm D call. The sequenced sample was naive CD4+ T cells from blood. Written as DNA, the CDR3 is TGTGCCAGCAGCTTAGTGTCAAATGAGCAGTTCTTC. Amino acid sequence: CASSLVSNEQFF.